The sequence of this T cell receptor (beta chain) was determined in a study of identical twins. General observations from the study: The study found that models underestimated out-of-frame TCR alpha sharing in monozygotic twins.

TCRdb processed the 5' RACE reads anew with MiXCR; each CDR3 protein has one entry. The sample has 500,000 or so distinct CDR3 sequences, more than 13% seen once; the top ten hold about 0.53%. This clonotype came up a few times. Its target is not known. Germline V gene lookup returns CDR1 MNHEY and CDR2 SVGEGT. This CDR3 is 19 amino acids long. The V end was cut by 5 bases, the J end by 3 bases, with 28 bases between. The same sample was also used in a study of yellow fever vaccine responses in identical twins.

The receptor comes from a woman aged 18-29 years in good health. The material sequenced was CD4+ T cells sorted from blood. The V gene is TRBV6-2 or TRBV6-3, the J gene TRBJ2-5; D unresolved. The CDR3 nucleotides are TGTGCCAGCAGTCCGCTGGGGATGTTCGGTCGCCGAAAGAAAGAGACCCAGTACTTC. Residues: CASSPLGMFGRRKKETQYF.